This T cell receptor (beta chain) was retrieved from a study of T-cell memory formation after mild COVID-19. Sample share makes this clonotype medium-sized. The V end was cut by 6 bases, the J end by 1 base, with 15 bases between. Germline CDR1 and CDR2: MNHNY and SVGAGI (reference sequence). CDR3 size: 15 residues. Via MiXCR, TCRdb re-called the 5' RACE reads, giving one row per CDR3 protein. The table lists roughly 350,000 distinct CDR3 sequences, about 13% of them singletons. The specimen sequenced was PBMCs or a T cell subset sorted from them (not recorded which). The chain links TRBV6-6 to TRBJ2-5, with D unclear. This receptor was identified in a young man who had mild COVID-19 (a few samples of this study predate the infection). Cell type and time point are not known. The CDR3 here is CASRLKLTSQETQYF. The CDR3 DNA reads as TGTGCCAGCAGACTTAAGTTGACGTCCCAAGAGACCCAGTACTTC.